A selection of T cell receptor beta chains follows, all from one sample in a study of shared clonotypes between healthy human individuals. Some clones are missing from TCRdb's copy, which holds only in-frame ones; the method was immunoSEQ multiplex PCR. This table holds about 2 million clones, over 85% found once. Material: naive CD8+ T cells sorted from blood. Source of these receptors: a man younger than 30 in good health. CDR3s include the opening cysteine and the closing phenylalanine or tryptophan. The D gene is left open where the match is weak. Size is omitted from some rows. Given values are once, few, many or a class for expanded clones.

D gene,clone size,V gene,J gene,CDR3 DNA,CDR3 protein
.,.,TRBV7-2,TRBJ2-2,TGTGCCAGCAGCCCAACCGGGACTGACACCGGGGAGCTGTTTTTT,CASSPTGTDTGELFF
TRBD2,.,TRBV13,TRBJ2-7,TGTGCCAGCAGCTCCCGGACTAGCGGGAGGCCTATCGAGCAGTACTTC,CASSSRTSGRPIEQYF
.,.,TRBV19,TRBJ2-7,TGTGCCAGTAGTATAACAGGGTTGTACGAGCAGTACTTC,CASSITGLYEQYF
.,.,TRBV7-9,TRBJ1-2,TGTGCCAGCAACGCGATCAGGGGAAGGCCGGATGGCTACACCTTC,CASNAIRGRPDGYTF
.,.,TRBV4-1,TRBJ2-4,TGCGCCAGCGGGGGAACCAAAAACATTCAGTACTTC,CASGGTKNIQYF
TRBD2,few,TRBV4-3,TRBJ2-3,TGCGCCAGCAGCCAAGAGGGAGGGAGCACAGATACGCAGTATTTT,CASSQEGGSTDTQYF
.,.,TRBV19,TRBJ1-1,TGTGCCAGTAGTATAGCCACGGCCAGGGAGAGGAACACTGAAGCTTTCTTT,CASSIATARERNTEAFF
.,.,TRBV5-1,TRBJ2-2,TGCGCCAGCAGCTTGGGTGAGACCGGGGAGCTGTTTTTT,CASSLGETGELFF
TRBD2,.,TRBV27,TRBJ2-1,TGTGCCAGCAGTCCCATGGGACTAGCTAACAATGAGCAGTTCTTC,CASSPMGLANNEQFF
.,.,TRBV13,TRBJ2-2,TGTGCCAGCAGCAAGACCCCCGGGTCGGGGGAGCTGTTTTTT,CASSKTPGSGELFF
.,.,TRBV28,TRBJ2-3,TGTGCCAGCAGTTGGTTTAGAGAGAGCACAGATACGCAGTATTTT,CASSWFRESTDTQYF
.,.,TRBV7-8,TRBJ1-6,TGTGCCAGCAGCCCCACAGGGACCCAATTCAATTCACCCCTCCACTTT,CASSPTGTQFNSPLHF
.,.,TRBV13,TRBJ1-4,TGTGCCAGCAGCTTAGAAGCAGGGGACTATGAAAAACTGTTTTTT,CASSLEAGDYEKLFF
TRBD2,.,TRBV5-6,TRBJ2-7,TGTGCCAGCAGCTACCCGGGGGAGGGCTCTTTCTACGAGCAGTACTTC,CASSYPGEGSFYEQYF